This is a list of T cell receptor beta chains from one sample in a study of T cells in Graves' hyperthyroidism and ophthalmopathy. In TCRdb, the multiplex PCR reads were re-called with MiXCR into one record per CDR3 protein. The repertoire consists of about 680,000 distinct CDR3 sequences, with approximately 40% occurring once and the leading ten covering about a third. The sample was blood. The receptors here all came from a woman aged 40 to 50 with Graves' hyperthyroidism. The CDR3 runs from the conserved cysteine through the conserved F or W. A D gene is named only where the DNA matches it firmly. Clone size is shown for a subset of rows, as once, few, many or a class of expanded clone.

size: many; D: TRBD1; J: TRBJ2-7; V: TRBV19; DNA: TGTGCCAGTAGTGCGGACAGGGGGGACTCCTACGAGCAGTACTTC; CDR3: CASSADRGDSYEQYF
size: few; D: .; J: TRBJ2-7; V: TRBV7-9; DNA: TGTGCCAGCTCACCACGGGACGGGGTCTACGAGCAGTACTTC; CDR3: CASSPRDGVYEQYF
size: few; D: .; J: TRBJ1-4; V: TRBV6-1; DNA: TGTGCCAGCAGGGTGGCAGCAACTAATGAAAAACTGTTTTTT; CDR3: CASRVAATNEKLFF
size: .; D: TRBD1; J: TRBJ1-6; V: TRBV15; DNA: TGTGCCACCAGCAGCTTGGGACAGGGTGAAAATTCACCCCTCCACTTT; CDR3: CATSSLGQGENSPLHF
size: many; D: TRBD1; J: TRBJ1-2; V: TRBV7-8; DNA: TGTGCCAGCAGCATTGGGACAGGCAAGGGCTACACCTTC; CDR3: CASSIGTGKGYTF
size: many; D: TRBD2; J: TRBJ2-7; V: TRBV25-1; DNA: TGTGCCAGCAGTGTAGCGGGCCGGCCGGGCGAGCAGTACTTC; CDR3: CASSVAGRPGEQYF
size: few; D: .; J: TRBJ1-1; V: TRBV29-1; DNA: TGCAGCGTTGAAGGGCAGGGTTACTACACTGAAGCTTTCTTT; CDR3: CSVEGQGYYTEAFF
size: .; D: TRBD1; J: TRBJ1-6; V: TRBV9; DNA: TGTGCCAGCTCCCGGGACAGGACCTCCCGCACTAATTCACCCCTCCACTTT; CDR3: CASSRDRTSRTNSPLHF
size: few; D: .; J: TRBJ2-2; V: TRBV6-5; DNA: TGTGCCAGCAGTTTGGTGCAGCTCTACGGGGAGCTGTTTTTT; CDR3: CASSLVQLYGELFF
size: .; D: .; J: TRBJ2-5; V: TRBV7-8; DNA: TGTGCCAGCAGCCAAGTTTTCCGGGAACGACAAGAGACCCAGTACTTC; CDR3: CASSQVFRERQETQYF
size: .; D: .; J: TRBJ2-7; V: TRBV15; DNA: TGTGCCACCAGCAGAGACAGGGGAGCCTACGAGCAGTACTTC; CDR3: CATSRDRGAYEQYF
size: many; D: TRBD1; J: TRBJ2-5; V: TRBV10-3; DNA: TGTGCCATCAGTCAGACGGGACAGGGGTCCCAAGAGACCCAGTACTTC; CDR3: CAISQTGQGSQETQYF
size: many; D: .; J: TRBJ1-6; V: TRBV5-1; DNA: TGCGCCAGCAGCCTGTATACAGGGATCTTCAATTCACCCCTCCACTTT; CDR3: CASSLYTGIFNSPLHF
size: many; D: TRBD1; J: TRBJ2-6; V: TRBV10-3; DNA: TGTGCCATCAACCAGGGGGCATTCTCTGGGGCCAACGTCCTGACTTTC; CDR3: CAINQGAFSGANVLTF
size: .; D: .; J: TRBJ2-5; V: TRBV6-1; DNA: TGTGCCAGCAGTCCCACAGGGTTCCAAGAGATCCAGTACTTC; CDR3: CASSPTGFQEIQYF
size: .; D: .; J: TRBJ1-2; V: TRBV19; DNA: TGTGCCAGTAGTATAGGATGGACTGAAGATGGCTACACCTTC; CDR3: CASSIGWTEDGYTF
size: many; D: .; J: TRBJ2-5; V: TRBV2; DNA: TGTGCCAGCAGTGAAGTAGGGGGTGAGACCCAGTACTTC; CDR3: CASSEVGGETQYF
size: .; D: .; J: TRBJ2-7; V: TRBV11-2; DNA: TGCGCCAGCAGCCAAGGGGGGCTGAGATACGAGCAGTACTTC; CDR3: CASSQGGLRYEQYF
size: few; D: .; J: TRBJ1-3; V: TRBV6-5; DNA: TGTGCCAGCAGCCCTTTTGGGGCCTTAACGGTGTGGGGAAACACCATATATTTT; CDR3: CASSPFGALTVWGNTIYF
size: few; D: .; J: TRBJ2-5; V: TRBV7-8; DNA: TGTGCCAGCGGGCAGCGTGAGACCCAGTACTTC; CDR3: CASGQRETQYF
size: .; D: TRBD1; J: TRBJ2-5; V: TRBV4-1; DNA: TGCGCCAGCAGCCACGCCCCGGGACAGCGCGGCGAGACCCAGTACTTC; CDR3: CASSHAPGQRGETQYF
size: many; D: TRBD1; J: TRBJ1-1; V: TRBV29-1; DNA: TGCAGCGTTGATGCTATCCCGGGACAGAAGAACACTGAAGCTTTCTTT; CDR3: CSVDAIPGQKNTEAFF
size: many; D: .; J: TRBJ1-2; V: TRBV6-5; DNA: TGTGCCAGCAGTTCCGTGAGGGGCTACACCTTC; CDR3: CASSSVRGYTF
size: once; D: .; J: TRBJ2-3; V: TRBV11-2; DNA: TGTGCCAGCAGACTTAGACTATCGACGGATACGCAGTATTTT; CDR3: CASRLRLSTDTQYF
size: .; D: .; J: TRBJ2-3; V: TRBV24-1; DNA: TGTGCCACCAGACCATCAGAATCTAGCACAGATACGCAGTATTTT; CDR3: CATRPSESSTDTQYF
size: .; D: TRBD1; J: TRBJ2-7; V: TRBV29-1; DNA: TGTGCCTGGCAGGGGGCTAGGGTCGAGCAGTACTTC; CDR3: CAWQGARVEQYF
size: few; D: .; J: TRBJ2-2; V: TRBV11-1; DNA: TGTGCCAGCAGCCGGGGACTGGCCGGGGAGCTGTTTTTT; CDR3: CASSRGLAGELFF
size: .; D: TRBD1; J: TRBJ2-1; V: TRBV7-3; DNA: TGTGCCAGCAGCTTAAGGTTTCAGGGGGCGCAGTTCTTC; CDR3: CASSLRFQGAQFF
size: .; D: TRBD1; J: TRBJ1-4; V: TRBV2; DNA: TGTGCCAGCAGTGAGACAGGGGTTAATGAAAAACTGTTTTTT; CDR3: CASSETGVNEKLFF
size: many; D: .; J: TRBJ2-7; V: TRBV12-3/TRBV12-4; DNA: TGTGCCAGCAGTCCCCCGATACGCATTTACGAGCAGTACTTC; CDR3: CASSPPIRIYEQYF
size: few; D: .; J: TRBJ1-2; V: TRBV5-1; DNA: TGCGCCAGCAGCTTGGGCAGGGTCGGGAATGGCTACACCTTC; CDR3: CASSLGRVGNGYTF
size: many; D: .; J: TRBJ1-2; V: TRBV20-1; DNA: TGCAGTGCTAGGGACGGAGCTAACTATGGCTACACCTTC; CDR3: CSARDGANYGYTF
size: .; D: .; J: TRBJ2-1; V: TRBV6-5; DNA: TGTGCCAGCAGTGTCAGGGTTTCCTACGAGCAGTTCTTC; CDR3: CASSVRVSYEQFF
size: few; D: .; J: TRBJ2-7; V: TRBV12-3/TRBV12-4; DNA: TGTGCCAGCAGTGCCGGGGGGACATCATACGAGCAGTACTTC; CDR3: CASSAGGTSYEQYF
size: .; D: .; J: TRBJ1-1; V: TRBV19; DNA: TGTGCCAGTGCTCTGGGGGGCCTTAATGAAGCTTTCTTT; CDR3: CASALGGLNEAFF
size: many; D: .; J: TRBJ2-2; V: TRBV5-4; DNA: TGTGCCAGCAGCTCAGCTAGCGCGATCGGGGAGCTGTTTTTT; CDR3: CASSSASAIGELFF
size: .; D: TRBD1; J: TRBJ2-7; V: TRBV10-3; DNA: TGTGCCATTACGGACAGGGGGCGAATAGGGCAGTACTTC; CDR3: CAITDRGRIGQYF
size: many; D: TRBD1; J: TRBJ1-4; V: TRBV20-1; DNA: TGCAGTGCCAACACAGGGGGCGATGAAAAACTGTTTTTT; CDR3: CSANTGGDEKLFF
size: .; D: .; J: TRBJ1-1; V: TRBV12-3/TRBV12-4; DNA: TGTGCCAGCAGTTACAGGGCTGTTGACACTGAAGCTTTCTTT; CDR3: CASSYRAVDTEAFF
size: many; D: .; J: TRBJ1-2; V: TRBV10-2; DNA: TGCGCCAGCAGTTGGGAGTCTACCCAGCACCCGCTCGGCTACACCTTC; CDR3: CASSWESTQHPLGYTF
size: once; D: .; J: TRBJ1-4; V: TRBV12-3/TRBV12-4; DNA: TGTGCCAGCAGTTCGGACAGCCTTGAAAAACTGCTTTTT; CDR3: CASSSDSLEKLLF
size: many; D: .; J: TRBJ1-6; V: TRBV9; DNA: TGTGCCAGCAGCGTAGAGGGCAGGAGGAGGCCTAATTCACCCCTCCACTTT; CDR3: CASSVEGRRRPNSPLHF
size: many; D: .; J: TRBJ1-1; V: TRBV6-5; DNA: TGTGCCAGCAGTCCCCGAAACAGGGAGAACACTGAAGCTTTCTTT; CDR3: CASSPRNRENTEAFF
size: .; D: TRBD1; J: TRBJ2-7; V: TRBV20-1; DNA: TGCAGTGCTAGAGTACCGGGACAGGGCATCTACGAGCAGTACTTC; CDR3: CSARVPGQGIYEQYF
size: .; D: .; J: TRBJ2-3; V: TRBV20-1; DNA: TGCAGTGCTAGAGTGGGTGCAGATACGCAGTATTTT; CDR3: CSARVGADTQYF
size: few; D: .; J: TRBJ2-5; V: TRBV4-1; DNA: TGCGCCAGCATGGGCTCCCCGGAGACCCAGTACTTC; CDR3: CASMGSPETQYF
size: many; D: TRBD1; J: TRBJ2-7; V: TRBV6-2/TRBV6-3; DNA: TGTGCCAGCAGTTACGGCGGACAGGGCCTCTACGAGCAGTACTTC; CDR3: CASSYGGQGLYEQYF